This T cell receptor (beta chain) was profiled in a study of memory CD4+ T cells and cytomegalovirus serostatus. Study context: This sample comes from healthy Belgian adults, about 10 CMV seropositive, roughly 22 seronegative.

Single viable CD3+CD4+CD8-CD45RO+ cells were sorted as the memory CD4+ T cells. Serum IgG to CMV pp150, pp28, p38 and p52 defined serostatus. Data came from immunoSEQ multiplex PCR; TCRdb stores just in-frame clones and leaves some out. The table lists over 65,000 clones, around 80% of them singletons, with roughly 0.8% in the top ten. J was trimmed by 7 bases and V by 5 bases; bases with no gene match: 9. The germline gives CDR1 SGHTA, CDR2 FQGNSA. The CDR3 has 15 residues. In regard to this clone: Its antigen is undetermined.

Study-wide findings and caveats: Median bootstrapped AUC for CMV status was just under 0.97 originally, less than 0.93 US-trained.

The source is an adult in good health and CMV-seronegative. The chain couples TRBV7-2 to TRBJ2-1, with 9 bases that match TRBD1. Sample: memory CD4+ T cells from blood. The CDR3 region is CASSPGQGGLNEQFF. The CDR3 nucleotides are TGTGCCAGCAGCCCGGGACAGGGAGGACTGAATGAGCAGTTCTTC.